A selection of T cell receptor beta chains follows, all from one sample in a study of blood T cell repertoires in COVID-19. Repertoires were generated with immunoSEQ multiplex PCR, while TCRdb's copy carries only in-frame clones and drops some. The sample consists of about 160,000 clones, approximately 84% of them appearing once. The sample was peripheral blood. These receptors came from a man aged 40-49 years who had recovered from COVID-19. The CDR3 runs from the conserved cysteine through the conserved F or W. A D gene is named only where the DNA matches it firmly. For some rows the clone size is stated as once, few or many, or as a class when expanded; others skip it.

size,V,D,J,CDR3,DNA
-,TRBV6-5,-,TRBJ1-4,CASRGLLPNEKLFF,TGTGCCAGCAGGGGCTTGCTCCCGAATGAAAAACTGTTTTTT
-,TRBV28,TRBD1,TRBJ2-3,CASSFQRTRGRADTQYF,TGTGCCAGCAGTTTCCAACGGACCAGGGGGCGAGCAGATACGCAGTATTTT
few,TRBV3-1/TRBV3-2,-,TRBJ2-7,CASSQSGYEQYF,TGTGCCAGCAGCCAATCCGGCTACGAGCAGTACTTC
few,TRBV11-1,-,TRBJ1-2,CASSLDPDSSNYGYTF,TGTGCCAGCAGCTTAGATCCGGACAGCTCTAACTATGGCTACACCTTC
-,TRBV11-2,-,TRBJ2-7,CASSFSLAEQYF,TGTGCCAGCAGCTTTTCCCTAGCCGAGCAGTACTTC
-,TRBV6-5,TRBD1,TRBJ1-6,CASSYRGQLYSPLHF,TGTGCCAGCAGTTACCGGGGACAGTTGTATTCACCCCTCCACTTT
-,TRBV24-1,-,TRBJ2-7,CATSDFGRTYEQYF,TGTGCCACCAGTGATTTTGGCAGAACCTACGAGCAGTACTTC
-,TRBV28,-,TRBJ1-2,CASGIPGTRMHGYTF,TGTGCCAGCGGGATTCCCGGGACAAGGATGCATGGCTACACCTTC
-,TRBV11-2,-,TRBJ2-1,CASSLLGQSYNEQFF,TGTGCCAGCAGCTTATTGGGGCAATCCTACAATGAGCAGTTCTTC
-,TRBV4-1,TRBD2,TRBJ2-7,CASSQVGGYEQYF,TGCGCCAGCAGCCAAGTCGGGGGGTACGAGCAGTACTTC
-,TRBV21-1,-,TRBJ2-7,CASKGNRPGLSSYEQYF,TGTGCCAGCAAAGGAAACCGGCCCGGGTTGAGCTCCTACGAGCAGTACTTC
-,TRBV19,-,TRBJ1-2,CASARVNWGDYGYTF,TGTGCCAGTGCCCGAGTTAATTGGGGCGACTATGGCTACACCTTC
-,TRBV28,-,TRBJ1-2,CASRPTGYGYTF,TGTGCCAGCAGGCCTACAGGGTATGGCTACACCTTC
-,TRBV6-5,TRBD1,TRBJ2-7,CASRYKGTGEYEQYF,TGTGCCAGCAGGTATAAAGGGACAGGGGAGTACGAGCAGTACTTC
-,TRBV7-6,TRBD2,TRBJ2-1,CASSLGASGPYNEQFF,TGTGCCAGCAGCTTAGGGGCTAGCGGTCCCTACAATGAGCAGTTCTTC
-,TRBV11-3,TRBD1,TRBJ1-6,CASSQRTGSFDSPLHF,TGTGCCAGCAGCCAAAGGACAGGGAGCTTCGATTCACCCCTCCACTTT
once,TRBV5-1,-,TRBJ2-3,CASSFTGTDTQYF,TGCGCCAGCAGCTTTACAGGCACAGATACGCAGTATTTT
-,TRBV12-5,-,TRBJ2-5,CASGVASETQYF,TGTGCTAGTGGCGTAGCGTCAGAGACCCAGTACTTC
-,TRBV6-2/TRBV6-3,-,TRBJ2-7,CASSATGLEQYF,TGTGCCAGCAGCGCGACAGGACTCGAGCAGTACTTC
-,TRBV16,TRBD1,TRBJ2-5,CASSQSWTGSQETQYF,TGTGCCAGCAGCCAATCGTGGACAGGGTCCCAAGAGACCCAGTACTTC
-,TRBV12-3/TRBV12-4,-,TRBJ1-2,CASSHGPGAGYTF,TGTGCCAGCAGCCATGGACCGGGAGCGGGCTACACCTTC
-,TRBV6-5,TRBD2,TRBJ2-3,CASSTVAGGTDTQYF,TGTGCCAGCAGCACTGTAGCGGGGGGCACAGATACGCAGTATTTT
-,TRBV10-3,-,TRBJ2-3,CAINWVGDPDTQYF,TGTGCCATCAACTGGGTAGGGGATCCAGATACGCAGTATTTT
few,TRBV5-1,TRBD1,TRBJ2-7,CASSSETGEVEQYF,TGCGCCAGCAGCTCGGAGACAGGGGAAGTCGAGCAGTACTTC
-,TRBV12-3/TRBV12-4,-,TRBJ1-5,CASGKTANQPQHF,TGTGCCAGCGGAAAGACAGCGAATCAGCCCCAGCATTTT
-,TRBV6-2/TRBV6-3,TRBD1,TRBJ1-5,CASSYPGGGRGQPQHF,TGTGCCAGCAGTTATCCGGGAGGGGGCAGGGGTCAGCCCCAGCATTTT
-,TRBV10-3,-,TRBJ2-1,CAISDGSEQFF,TGTGCCATCAGTGACGGGAGTGAGCAGTTCTTC
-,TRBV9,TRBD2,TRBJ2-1,CASSVAGAAYNEQFF,TGTGCCAGCAGCGTGGCGGGAGCCGCCTACAATGAGCAGTTCTTC
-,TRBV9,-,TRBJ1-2,CASSDHWDTTSLDYGYTF,TGTGCCAGCAGCGACCACTGGGACACAACCTCATTAGACTATGGCTACACCTTC
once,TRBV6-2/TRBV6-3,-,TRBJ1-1,CASSFQGLGEAFF,TGTGCCAGCAGTTTCCAGGGTTTGGGTGAAGCTTTCTTT
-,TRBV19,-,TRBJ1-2,CASSGRVHYGYTF,TGTGCCAGTAGTGGGAGGGTACACTATGGCTACACCTTC
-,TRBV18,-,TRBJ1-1,CASSQLGATNTEAFF,TGTGCCAGCTCACAGCTGGGGGCGACGAACACTGAAGCTTTCTTT
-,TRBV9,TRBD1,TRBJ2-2,CASSPRGARGSTGELFF,TGTGCCAGCAGCCCAAGAGGGGCCAGGGGGAGCACCGGGGAGCTGTTTTTT
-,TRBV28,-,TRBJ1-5,CASSYPARGEQPQHF,TGTGCCAGCAGTTACCCGGCCCGAGGAGAGCAGCCCCAGCATTTT
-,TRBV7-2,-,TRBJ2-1,CASSLDLGALNEQFF,TGTGCCAGCAGCCTCGACTTAGGGGCCCTCAATGAGCAGTTCTTC
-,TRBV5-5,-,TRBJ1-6,CASSPSPGWSSPLHF,TGTGCCAGCAGCCCGAGTCCGGGATGGAGTTCACCCCTCCACTTT
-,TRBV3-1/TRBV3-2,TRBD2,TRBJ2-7,CASSSGGNSYEQYF,TGTGCCAGCAGTAGCGGGGGGAATTCCTACGAGCAGTACTTC
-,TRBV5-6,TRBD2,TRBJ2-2,CASSLRLAGATGELFF,TGTGCCAGCAGCTTGAGGCTAGCGGGTGCCACCGGGGAGCTGTTTTTT
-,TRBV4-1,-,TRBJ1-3,CASSPMDSSSGNTIYF,TGCGCCAGCAGCCCGATGGACAGTTCCTCTGGAAACACCATATATTTT
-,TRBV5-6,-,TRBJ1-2,CASSLYGGYTF,TGTGCCAGCAGCTTGTACGGTGGCTACACCTTC
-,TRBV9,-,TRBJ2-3,CASSETWSAGVLDTQYF,TGTGCCAGCAGCGAGACCTGGTCTGCTGGAGTGTTAGATACGCAGTATTTT
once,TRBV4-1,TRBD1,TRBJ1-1,CASSQDGPGGKYNTEAFF,TGCGCCAGCAGCCAAGACGGGCCAGGGGGCAAATATAACACTGAAGCTTTCTTT
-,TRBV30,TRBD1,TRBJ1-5,CAWSPRDRGNQPQHF,TGTGCCTGGAGTCCGCGGGACAGGGGTAATCAGCCCCAGCATTTT
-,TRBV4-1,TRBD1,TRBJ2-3,CASSQGGRGLNTQYF,TGCGCCAGCAGCCAAGGTGGCAGGGGGCTAAATACGCAGTATTTT
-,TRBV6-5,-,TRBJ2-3,CASSYSPGTPQYF,TGTGCCAGCAGTTACTCCCCAGGCACGCCGCAGTATTTT
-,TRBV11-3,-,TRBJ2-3,CASSLDPRAQYF,TGTGCCAGCAGCTTAGATCCTCGGGCGCAGTATTTT